This TCR beta chain stems from a study of T cell responses to AZD1222 COVID-19 vaccine. Worth noting for this clone: What it recognizes is unknown.

Measured with immunoSEQ multiplex PCR; TCRdb has only the in-frame clones, and not every one. The sample records about 140,000 clones, roughly 90% being singletons. General study results and limits: There were vaccine-associated CD4 TCRs across spike, dominant at 160-218 and 743-854. Elevations in Spike-specific TCR breadth and depth followed administration of two AZD1222 doses. Clonal diversity was possibly underestimated, and white British individuals and females predominated among donors.

The sample consisted of peripheral blood, taken 28 days after the second dose of the MenACWY control vaccine. This clonotype was sampled from an adult who received the MenACWY meningococcal vaccine as a control.

DNA of the CDR3: TGTGCCAGCAGCTTCCGGGACAGGGGGGATGGCTACACCTTC. It is translated as CASSFRDRGDGYTF. The V gene is TRBV11-3, the J gene TRBJ1-2; 11 positions match TRBD1. The CDR3 is 14 residues long. Per the germline V gene, CDR1 is SGHNT and CDR2 is YENEEA. Trimming removed 3 bases from V and 6 bases from J; junction bases left unmatched: 3.